Presented here are 31 T cell receptor beta chains from one specimen sequenced in a study of blood T cell repertoires in COVID-19. Repertoires were generated with immunoSEQ multiplex PCR, while TCRdb's copy carries only in-frame clones and drops some. The profile covers 200,000 to 300,000 clones, with about four fifths appearing a single time and approximately 4.5% taken by the ten largest. The material sequenced was peripheral blood. These receptors were collected from a woman in her 70s with acute or convalescent COVID-19.

This chain connects TRBV7-2 to TRBJ1-2, with D possibly TRBD1 on 6 matching bases. This CDR3 contains 15 residues. Per the germline V gene, CDR1 is SGHTA and CDR2 is FQGNSA. Between the trimmed V and J ends, which lost 5 bases and 5 bases, there was a span of 18 bases. CDR3 region: CASSLTGQTSYGYTF. As DNA, the CDR3 is TGTGCCAGCAGCCTAACCGGACAGACCTCTTATGGCTACACCTTC. The whole variable domain, remainder taken from reference TRBV7-2 and TRBJ1-2, is GAGVSQSPSNKVTEKGKDVELRCDPISGHTALYWYRQSLGQGLEFLIYFQGNSAPDKSGLPSDRFSAERTGGSVSTLTIQRTQQEDSAVYLCASSLTGQTSYGYTFGSGTRLTVV.

This chain uses TRBV7-9 with TRBJ1-4, with D perhaps matching TRBD1 (5 bases). V was clipped by 11 bases and J by 7 bases, with 20 bases between them. CDR3 length: 14 amino acids. Germline-derived CDR1 and CDR2 are SEHNR and FQNEAQ (reference sequence). CDR3: CAAGPSTVGEKLFF. Written as DNA, the CDR3 is TGTGCCGCCGGACCTTCGACAGTAGGTGAAAAACTGTTTTTT. The full variable domain, completed using reference TRBV7-9 and TRBJ1-4, is DTGVSQNPRHKITKRGQNVTFRCDPISEHNRLYWYRQTLGQGPEFLTYFQNEAQLEKSRLLSDRFSAERPKGSFSTLEIQRTEQGDSAMYLCAAGPSTVGEKLFFGSGTQLSVL.

J is TRBJ1-6 and V is TRBV21-1; the table gives TRBD1 as D, unverified against the DNA. TRBV21-1 has pseudogene status. This CDR3 is 16 amino acids long. The CDR3 region is CASSKEAGICYRPLHF. The CDR3 coding sequence is TGTGCCAGCAGCAAAGAGGCAGGGATTTGTTATAGACCCCTCCACTTT.

This chain connects TRBV10-3 to TRBJ2-3; TRBD2 might be the D (6 bases). V was clipped by 4 bases and J by 1 base, with 6 bases between them. Germline V gene data show CDR1 as ENHRY and CDR2 as SYGVKD. This CDR3 spans 13 amino acids. The CDR3 reads CAISGRGTDTQYF. CDR3 bases: TGTGCCATCAGTGGGAGGGGCACAGATACGCAGTATTTT.

This CDR3 is CASSSNTGELFF. The CDR3 DNA reads as TGTGCCAGCAGTTCAAACACCGGGGAGCTGTTTTTT. This chain links TRBV6-5 with TRBJ2-2; no firm D call. Germline CDR1 MNHEY, CDR2 SVGAGI. The CDR3 contains 12 residues. V was trimmed by 4 bases and J by 2 bases, leaving 2 bases between them.

The chain uses TRBV9 and TRBJ1-3; 7 bases fit TRBD1. The CDR3 totals 15 residues. Germline V gives CDR1 SGDLS, CDR2 YYNGEE. V lost 2 bases to trimming and J lost 4 bases; unmatched junction nucleotides: 6. CDR3 region: CASSVEGARGNTIYF. The CDR3 DNA follows: TGTGCCAGCAGCGTGGAGGGGGCGCGCGGAAACACCATATATTTT.

The CDR3 DNA is TGTGCCAGCAGCTGGAGGGACGGGGCCTACGAGCAGTACTTC. Amino acids: CASSWRDGAYEQYF. The chain employs TRBV5-6 and TRBJ2-7; a possible D gene is TRBD2 (6 bases). The germline gives CDR1 SGHDT, CDR2 YYEEEE. Trimming took 3 bases from V and 2 from J, leaving 12 bases between them. The CDR3 is made up of 14 amino acids. Looking up the rest from reference TRBV5-6 and TRBJ2-7 gives the full variable domain: DAGVTQSPTHLIKTRGQQVTLRCSPKSGHDTVSWYQQALGQGPQFIFQYYEEEERQRGNFPDRFSGHQFPNYSSELNVNALLLGDSALYLCASSWRDGAYEQYFGPGTRLTVT.

V and J are TRBV29-1 and TRBJ1-2, with a possible D match to TRBD1 (6 bases). The CDR3 has 12 residues. Trimming took 5 bases from V and 8 from J, leaving 15 bases between them. Looked up from germline, CDR1 is SQVTM and CDR2 is ANQGSEA. The CDR3 DNA reads TGCAGCGTTCATCAGGGGTATTTCGGCTACACCTTC. Translated, it gives CSVHQGYFGYTF.

The chain has TRBV29-1 and TRBJ1-1; D possibly corresponds to TRBD1 (6 bases). CDR1 is SQVTM, CDR2 ANQGSEA, per germline. The CDR3 runs 13 residues. Trimming cost V 1 base and J 0 bases, with 6 bases left between them. The CDR3: CSVEGQVNTEAFF. Written as DNA, the CDR3 is TGCAGCGTTGAAGGACAGGTGAACACTGAAGCTTTCTTT. Full variable domain (remainder filled in from reference TRBV29-1 and TRBJ1-1): SAVISQKPSRDICQRGTSLTIQCQVDSQVTMMFWYRQQPGQSLTLIATANQGSEATYESGFVIDKFPISRPNLTFSTLTVSNMSPEDSSIYLCSVEGQVNTEAFFGQGTRLTVV.

The chain joins TRBV11-2 to TRBJ2-3; maybe TRBD2 (6 bases). The CDR3 is made up of 17 amino acids. The V gene's germline CDR1 is SGHAT and CDR2 FQNNGV. Between the trimmed V and J ends, which lost 0 bases and 2 bases, there was a span of 15 bases. The CDR3 loop reads CASSLDTYGGVTDTQYF. In DNA form, the CDR3 reads TGTGCCAGCAGCTTAGATACGTACGGCGGGGTCACAGATACGCAGTATTTT. Drawing the rest from reference TRBV11-2 and TRBJ2-3, the complete variable domain is EAGVAQSPRYKIIEKRQSVAFWCNPISGHATLYWYQQILGQGPKLLIQFQNNGVVDDSQLPKDRFSAERLKGVDSTLKIQPAKLEDSAVYLCASSLDTYGGVTDTQYFGPGTRLTVL.

The chain uses TRBV27 and TRBJ1-2; 7 nucleotides align to TRBD1. The CDR3 covers 13 residues. The germline CDR1 and CDR2 sequences are MNHEY and SMNVEV (reference sequence). Trimming at V came to 8 bases and at J to 0 bases, leaving 3 bases not matched to a gene. CDR3 protein: CASGTETNYGYTF. CDR3 DNA sequence: TGTGCCAGCGGGACAGAGACTAACTATGGCTACACCTTC.

The gene calls are TRBV28 and TRBJ1-6, with D uncertain. The length of the CDR3 is 15 residues. The V gene lost 5 bases and the J gene lost 0 bases, with 8 bases spanning the gap. Looked up from germline, CDR1 is MDHEN and CDR2 is SYDVKM. The CDR3: CASSLADSYNSPLHF. Written as DNA, the CDR3 is TGTGCCAGCAGTCTTGCAGACTCCTATAATTCACCCCTCCACTTT.

V and J are TRBV4-2 and TRBJ1-2, with 10 bases identical to TRBD1. Germline V gene sequence: CDR1 LGHNA, CDR2 YNFKEQ. With 0 bases clipped from V and 5 bases from J, the junction kept 6 bases outside the gene matches. The CDR3 extends over 16 amino acids. The CDR3 spells CASSQDLPGQGYGYTF. The CDR3, as DNA: TGTGCCAGCAGCCAAGATCTCCCGGGACAGGGGTATGGCTACACCTTC.

In this sample, this clone turned up once. The chain joins TRBV18 to TRBJ2-2, with D uncertain. The germline V gene encodes CDR1 KGHSH and CDR2 LQKENI. The V end lost 6 bases, the J end lost 2 bases, and 10 bases lay between the germline ends. The CDR3 is made up of 14 amino acids. CDR3 sequence: CASSEQSNTGELFF. The CDR3 nucleotides read TGTGCCAGCTCGGAACAGAGCAACACCGGGGAGCTGTTTTTT.

The rearrangement links TRBV6-5 to TRBJ2-7; a possible D gene is TRBD2 (5 bases). V gave up 6 bases and J gave up 2 bases, with 8 bases separating them. The length of the CDR3 is 12 residues. CDR1 and CDR2 (germline): MNHEY, SVGAGI. The chain's CDR3 is CASSPGAYEQYF. The CDR3 DNA is TGTGCCAGCAGCCCCGGGGCCTACGAGCAGTACTTC.

The genes are TRBV18 and TRBJ2-7; 11 bases match TRBD2. Trimming cost V 1 base and J 2 bases; bases outside gene matches: 1. The CDR3 is 15 amino acids. Looked up from germline, CDR1 is KGHSH and CDR2 is LQKENI. CDR3 nucleotide sequence: TGTGCCAGCTCACCACTAGCGGGGGGGACCTACGAGCAGTACTTC. The encoded protein is CASSPLAGGTYEQYF.

In its sample, this clone was seen once. The rearrangement joins TRBV7-9 to TRBJ1-5; 8 bases fit TRBD1. V shed 2 bases, J shed 6 bases, and the junction held 6 bases outside the gene matches. The germline gives CDR1 SEHNR, CDR2 FQNEAQ (reference sequence). The CDR3 extends over 15 amino acids. DNA for the CDR3: TGTGCCAGCAGCTTATCAGGGGGCCCTGGTCAGCCCCAGCATTTT. It translates to CASSLSGGPGQPQHF. Supplemented by reference TRBV7-9 and TRBJ1-5, the full variable domain reads DTGVSQNPRHKITKRGQNVTFRCDPISEHNRLYWYRQTLGQGPEFLTYFQNEAQLEKSRLLSDRFSAERPKGSFSTLEIQRTEQGDSAMYLCASSLSGGPGQPQHFGDGTRLSIL.

The rearrangement links TRBV5-8 to TRBJ1-2, with D possibly TRBD1 on 6 matching bases. The CDR3 contains 15 residues. Germline V lookup: CDR1 SGHTS, CDR2 YDEGEE. V was trimmed by 2 bases and J by 7 bases, leaving 18 bases between them. CDR3 amino acids: CASSFEGVSPIGYTF. CDR3 nucleotide sequence: TGTGCCAGCAGCTTTGAGGGGGTTTCCCCTATTGGCTACACCTTC.

V is TRBV11-2 and J is TRBJ2-2; a possible D gene is TRBD1 (6 bases). Germline V gene data show CDR1 as SGHAT and CDR2 as FQNNGV. Trimming pared 4 bases from V and 4 bases from J, leaving 13 bases between. This CDR3 spans 15 amino acids. This chain's CDR3 is CASSSRQEVTGELFF. In nucleotides, the CDR3 is TGTGCCAGCAGCTCACGACAGGAGGTCACCGGGGAGCTGTTTTTT.

CDR3 sequence: CASSAKTGFINYGYTF. The CDR3 region has the DNA TGTGCCAGTAGTGCAAAGACAGGGTTTATCAACTATGGCTACACCTTC. The chain carries TRBV19 and TRBJ1-2; TRBD1 matches 7 bases. Per germline, CDR1 LNHDA and CDR2 SQIVND (reference sequence). V shed 5 bases, J shed 2 bases, and the junction held 11 bases outside the gene matches. The CDR3 totals 16 residues.

This clone has more than one count but fewer than ten. V usage is TRBV4-3 and J usage is TRBJ2-4; no reliable D call. This CDR3 has 14 amino acids. Deletions cut 4 bases from V and 7 bases from J, with 14 bases between. Per the germline V gene, CDR1 is LGHNA and CDR2 is YSLEER. This CDR3 reads CASSRRGGENIQYF. The CDR3, as DNA: TGCGCCAGCAGCCGCAGAGGCGGAGAGAACATTCAGTACTTC.

The chain combines TRBV6-4 with TRBJ1-5, with 10 bases that match TRBD1. The germline CDR1 and CDR2 sequences are MRHNA and SNTAGT. V shed 3 bases and J 5 bases; nucleotides not matched to a gene: 7. The CDR3 runs 16 residues. CDR3 DNA sequence: TGTGCCAGCAGTGAGCCCGCCGGGACAGGGGATCAGCCCCAGCATTTT. This codes for CASSEPAGTGDQPQHF.

The chain joins TRBV4-3 to TRBJ2-5; D gene unclear. This CDR3 is 16 amino acids long. Deletions cut 1 base from V and 3 bases from J, with 15 bases between. Germline CDR1 is LGHNA and CDR2 is YSLEER. CDR3 DNA sequence: TGCGCCAGCAGCCAAGTGTCATTGGGTGGAGAAGAGACCCAGTACTTC. It is translated as CASSQVSLGGEETQYF.

This rearrangement joins TRBV19 to TRBJ2-2, with D possibly matching TRBD1 (5 bases). The V end lost 6 bases, the J end lost 0 bases, and 14 bases lay between the germline ends. CDR1 and CDR2 (germline): LNHDA, SQIVND (reference sequence). The CDR3 totals 16 residues. The CDR3 spells CASSHPRATNTGELFF. As DNA, the CDR3 is TGTGCCAGTAGCCACCCCAGGGCCACGAACACCGGGGAGCTGTTTTTT.

In the case of this clone: A read error is possible here, since a much larger clone lies one base away. The gene calls are TRBV7-9 and TRBJ1-2; tentative D call: TRBD1 (6 bases). The V and J ends lost 5 bases and 2 bases respectively, with 9 bases between them. Germline assignment: CDR1 SEHNR and CDR2 FQNEAQ (reference sequence). There are 13 residues in the CDR3. Here the CDR3 reads CASSVTGNYGYTF. The CDR3 DNA sequence: TGTGCCAGCAGCGTTACAGGGAACTATGGCTACACCTTC. Variable domain in full (rest from reference TRBV7-9 and TRBJ1-2): DTGVSQNPRHKITKRGQNVTFRCDPISEHNRLYWYRQTLGQGPEFLTYFQNEAQLEKSRLLSDRFSAERPKGSFSTLEIQRTEQGDSAMYLCASSVTGNYGYTFGSGTRLTVV.

The gene calls are TRBV18 and TRBJ1-2, with D perhaps TRBD1 (5 bases). The V end was cut by 6 bases, the J end by 6 bases, with 20 bases between. The CDR3 runs 15 residues. CDR1 and CDR2 from the germline V gene are KGHSH and LQKENI. The CDR3 coding sequence is TGTGCCAGCTCTCCCTCCTCGCTAGGGGTCCATGGCTACACCTTC. Its protein product is CASSPSSLGVHGYTF. Full variable domain (missing parts from reference TRBV18 and TRBJ1-2): NAGVMQNPRHLVRRRGQEARLRCSPMKGHSHVYWYRQLPEEGLKFMVYLQKENIIDESGMPKERFSAEFPKEGPSILRIQQVVRGDSAAYFCASSPSSLGVHGYTFGSGTRLTVV.

CDR3 in DNA: TGTGCCAGCAGCTCATGGGGGACTAGCAGTTCCGGCACAGATACGCAGTATTTT. The encoded protein is CASSSWGTSSSGTDTQYF. This rearrangement joins TRBV3-1 (or the pseudogene TRBV3-2) to TRBJ2-3, with 9 bases fitting TRBD2. This CDR3 is built from 18 residues. Trimming removed 5 bases from V and 1 base from J; junction bases left unmatched: 13. CDR1 and CDR2 from the germline V gene are LGHDT and YNNKEL (reference sequence).

The rearrangement links TRBV7-2 to TRBJ1-1, with 8 bases identical to TRBD1. This CDR3 spans 15 amino acids. The trim removed 4 bases at V and 1 base at J, leaving 5 bases unmatched. The germline CDR1 and CDR2 sequences are SGHTA and FQGNSA. In nucleotides, the CDR3 is TGTGCCAGCAGCTCACAACAGGGGGGGAACACTGAAGCTTTCTTT. Residues: CASSSQQGGNTEAFF.

This clone was picked up a small number of times. The chain employs TRBV4-1 and TRBJ1-5; tentative D call: TRBD1 (6 bases). Germline CDR1 reads MGHRA; CDR2 reads YSYEKL. V gave up 3 bases and J gave up 3 bases, with 18 bases separating them. This CDR3 is built from 17 residues. The CDR3 DNA reads as TGCGCCAGCAGCCATTCTCCACCCGACAGGATCAATCAGCCCCAGCATTTT. Its translation is CASSHSPPDRINQPQHF.

This clone was seen ten or more times. The CDR3 region has the DNA TGTGCCAGCAGTTCTGCCCGGGACAGCTACAATTACGAGCAGTACTTC. Its protein product is CASSSARDSYNYEQYF. The V gene is TRBV6-2 or TRBV6-3, the J gene TRBJ2-7; 7 bases match TRBD1. V was pared by 4 bases and J by 4 bases, with 13 bases of the junction left unmatched. Germline V CDR1 and CDR2: MNHEY, SVGEGT. This CDR3 comprises 16 residues.

V gene TRBV18 combines with J gene TRBJ2-7; TRBD1 agrees at 10 bases. V lost 3 bases, J lost 3 bases, and 8 bases stayed unmatched. The CDR3 is 16 residues long. Germline V gene data show CDR1 as KGHSH and CDR2 as LQKENI. In DNA, the CDR3 is TGTGCCAGCTCACCCCCCGGGACAGGGGTTGGCTACGAGCAGTACTTC. It is translated as CASSPPGTGVGYEQYF.